These 25 T cell receptor beta chains originate from one sample sequenced in a study of cytomegalovirus exposure and HLA in healthy donors. The PCR employed 60 Vbeta primers together with 13 Jbeta primers. Data came from immunoSEQ multiplex PCR; TCRdb stores just in-frame clones and leaves some out. The table includes 180,000 or so clones, over 60% detected once. Input material: PBMCs. The receptors were gathered from a man aged 18 to 29 in good health and CMV-seronegative.

The chain employs TRBV21-1 and TRBJ1-3; no DNA check was done on the table's D call, TRBD1. TRBV21-1 is given as a pseudogene. This CDR3 spans 21 amino acids. CDR3 sequence reads: CASSNRKETLQQETSGNTIYF. The CDR3 nucleotides are TGTGCCAGCAGCAATCGGAAAGAAACTTTGCAACAGGAAACTTCTGGAAACACCATATATTTT.

This clone was recorded once. The V gene is TRBV6-1, the J gene TRBJ2-3, with D perhaps TRBD1 (5 bases). Germline V lookup: CDR1 MNHNS, CDR2 SASEGT. The CDR3 has 15 amino acids. Trimming took 2 bases from V and 5 from J, leaving 14 bases between them. The CDR3 region has the DNA TGTGCCAGCAGTGAAAGGGGCAGGGTGGTAGATACGCAGTATTTT. Translation gives CASSERGRVVDTQYF.

The chain couples TRBV5-1 to TRBJ2-7; the D gene is possibly TRBD2 (5 bases). The CDR3 has 15 residues. CDR1 is SGHRS and CDR2 is YFSETQ in the germline V gene. The V end was cut by 2 bases, the J end by 3 bases, with 15 bases between. CDR3 coding DNA: TGCGCCAGCAGCTTTGGCCACGCGGGTCTCTACGAGCAGTACTTC. It translates to CASSFGHAGLYEQYF.

The chain recombines TRBV28 with TRBJ2-2; perhaps TRBD1 as D (6 bases). V shed 0 bases and J shed 7 bases, with 9 bases lying between them. Germline V gene lookup returns CDR1 MDHEN and CDR2 SYDVKM. The CDR3 sequence is 14 residues long. CDR3 DNA: TGTGCCAGCAGTTTATGGGGGGCTCACGGGGAGCTGTTTTTT. Its translation is CASSLWGAHGELFF.

The sample holds a few counts of this clone. The rearrangement joins TRBV9 to TRBJ2-1; 7 bases fit TRBD1. Germline V gene data show CDR1 as SGDLS and CDR2 as YYNGEE. After removal of 0 bases from V and 9 bases from J, the junction contained 12 bases not matched to a gene. The CDR3 has 16 residues. The CDR3 DNA reads TGTGCCAGCAGCGTAGACCCCGGGACAGTTAAGAGTGAGCAGTTCTTC. This codes for CASSVDPGTVKSEQFF.

This sequence joins TRBV19 and TRBJ2-1; D possibly corresponds to TRBD1 (6 bases). CDR3 length equals 14 residues. V was pared by 3 bases and J by 5 bases, with 11 bases between. Looked up from germline, CDR1 is LNHDA and CDR2 is SQIVND (reference sequence). The CDR3 region is CASSIVGAHNEQFF. CDR3 DNA sequence: TGTGCCAGTAGTATCGTGGGGGCCCACAATGAGCAGTTCTTC.

This rearrangement joins TRBV20-1 to TRBJ2-5; possible D gene TRBD2, 6 bases. The germline V gene encodes CDR1 DFQATT and CDR2 SNEGSKA (reference sequence). The CDR3 is made up of 10 amino acids. CDR3 sequence: CATRGQTQYF. The CDR3 nucleotides are TGCGCGACTAGGGGACAGACCCAGTACTTC.

The gene calls are TRBV27 and TRBJ1-1; D unresolved. This CDR3 comprises 13 residues. CDR1 is MNHEY and CDR2 is SMNVEV in the germline V gene (reference sequence). V shed 0 bases and J shed 8 bases, with 10 bases lying between them. The CDR3 is CASSLSSTIEAFF. The CDR3 region has the DNA TGTGCCAGCAGTTTATCTTCCACAATAGAAGCTTTCTTT.

The rearrangement uses TRBV7-3 and TRBJ2-5; 8 nucleotides agree with TRBD2. This CDR3 has 16 residues. Germline V gene lookup returns CDR1 SGHTA and CDR2 FQGTGA. After removal of 4 bases from V and 2 bases from J, the junction contained 9 bases not matched to a gene. CDR3 in amino acids: CASSSRGGSSQETQYF. The CDR3 nucleotides are TGTGCCAGCAGCTCCCGGGGGGGAAGCTCTCAAGAGACCCAGTACTTC.

The genes are TRBV5-4 and TRBJ2-1; the match to TRBD2 covers 11 bases. This CDR3 spans 17 amino acids. V shed 4 bases and J 0 bases; nucleotides not matched to a gene: 6. The germline CDR1 and CDR2 sequences are SGHNT and YYREEE (reference sequence). In nucleotides, the CDR3 is TGTGCCAGCAGCCCCCTAGGACTAGCGGGCTCCTACAATGAGCAGTTCTTC. It encodes CASSPLGLAGSYNEQFF.

V usage is TRBV25-1 and J usage is TRBJ2-7; 11 nucleotides align to TRBD2. The germline CDR1 and CDR2 sequences are MGHDK and SYGVNS. CDR3 length: 14 residues. V lost 5 bases and J lost 2; bases outside the gene matches: 2. CDR3 nucleotides: TGTGCCAGCAGTAATAGCGGGGGGGCCTACGAGCAGTACTTC. Protein product: CASSNSGGAYEQYF.

The chain couples TRBV27 to TRBJ2-5; 11 nucleotides match TRBD1. The J call may be mistaken, given a closer DNA end match to TRBJ2-7. Germline CDR1 is MNHEY and CDR2 is SMNVEV (reference sequence). CDR3 length equals 15 residues. CDR3: CASSAPGQGAGEQYF. CDR3 coding DNA: TGTGCCAGCAGTGCCCCCGGACAGGGGGCGGGCGAGCAGTACTTC.

V is TRBV28 and J is TRBJ2-1, with 8 bases matching TRBD1. Germline V gives CDR1 MDHEN, CDR2 SYDVKM. The CDR3 runs 17 residues. The V and J ends lost 5 bases and 5 bases, in that order; junction bases with no gene match: 14. As DNA, the CDR3 is TGTGCCAGCAGTCCAAGCCCCGGGACAGGACCTAACAATGAGCAGTTCTTC. Translation gives CASSPSPGTGPNNEQFF.

The chain carries TRBV6-1 and TRBJ2-5, with 9 bases that match TRBD2. Trimming at V came to 2 bases and at J to 5 bases, leaving 9 bases not matched to a gene. This CDR3 is 16 amino acids long. Germline CDR1 MNHNS, CDR2 SASEGT. The CDR3 is CASSEFGGRGLETQYF. The CDR3 DNA sequence: TGTGCCAGCAGTGAATTTGGCGGGAGGGGGTTGGAGACCCAGTACTTC.

This rearrangement joins TRBV5-1 to TRBJ1-4; 7 bases are shared with TRBD1. V lost 2 bases, J lost 5 bases, and 6 bases stayed unmatched. Germline CDR1 reads SGHRS; CDR2 reads YFSETQ. The CDR3 consists of 15 residues. Here the CDR3 DNA reads TGCGCCAGCAGCTTTTCTGGGACAGAGAATGAAAAACTGTTTTTT. The encoded protein is CASSFSGTENEKLFF.

CDR3 DNA sequence: TGTGCCAGCACCTTGCTTGGCCAGTCGAACACTGAAGCTTTCTTT. Translation gives CASTLLGQSNTEAFF. V usage is TRBV2 and J usage is TRBJ1-1; no clear D. Trimming left V 7 bases short and J 1 base short, with 16 bases between. Germline values: CDR1 SNHLY, CDR2 FYNNEI. CDR3 length equals 15 residues. Complete variable domain (other parts from reference TRBV2 and TRBJ1-1): EPEVTQTPSHQVTQMGQEVILRCVPISNHLYFYWYRQILGQKVEFLVSFYNNEISEKSEIFDDQFSVERPDGSNFTLKIRSTKLEDSAMYFCASTLLGQSNTEAFFGQGTRLTVV.

The gene calls are TRBV10-1 and TRBJ2-3; D possibly corresponds to TRBD2 (5 bases). From germline, CDR1 is WNHNN and CDR2 SYGVQD (reference sequence). V lost 2 bases and J lost 1, with 19 bases in between. CDR3 length equals 18 residues. CDR3 region: CASSEPKGGGSGTDTQYF. CDR3 in DNA: TGCGCCAGCAGTGAGCCGAAAGGCGGTGGGAGCGGCACAGATACGCAGTATTTT.

CDR3: CASSFDRGKGSGNTIYF. The CDR3, as DNA: TGTGCCAGCAGTTTTGACAGGGGGAAAGGATCTGGAAACACCATATATTTT. The chain is built from TRBV28 and TRBJ1-3, with TRBD1 matching over 9 bases. Looked up from germline, CDR1 is MDHEN and CDR2 is SYDVKM. V trimming: 3 bases; J trimming: 1 base; junction bases outside the gene matches: 7. This CDR3 is 17 amino acids long.

The chain links TRBV15 to TRBJ2-7; D perhaps matches TRBD2 (6 bases). The CDR3 is made up of 15 amino acids. CDR1 and CDR2 from the germline V gene are LNHNV and YYDKDF (reference sequence). Between the trimmed V and J ends, which lost 1 base and 2 bases, there was a span of 12 bases. In DNA form, the CDR3 reads TGTGCCACCAGCAGAGGTGGTAGCGGACCCTACGAGCAGTACTTC. This sequence encodes CATSRGGSGPYEQYF.

The chain has TRBV6-1 and TRBJ2-2; TRBD2 matches at 13 bases. Looked up from germline, CDR1 is MNHNS and CDR2 is SASEGT. The J segment lost 2 bases and the V segment lost 0 bases, leaving 6 bases of the junction unmatched. This CDR3 contains 19 residues. The CDR3 loop reads CASSEASLAGGLNTGELFF. The CDR3, as DNA: TGTGCCAGCAGTGAAGCCTCACTAGCGGGAGGGCTAAACACCGGGGAGCTGTTTTTT.

The rearrangement joins TRBV10-1 to TRBJ2-7; TRBD2 matches at 7 bases. CDR1 WNHNN and CDR2 SYGVQD come from the germline V gene (reference sequence). V trimming: 10 bases; J trimming: 4 bases; junction bases outside the gene matches: 19. This CDR3 has 16 amino acids. The CDR3 DNA is TGCGCCACCGCGGGAGCCTCTGATCCCCAATTTTACGAGCAGTACTTC. Its protein product is CATAGASDPQFYEQYF.

Concerning this clone itself: One end of the junction is discordant with germline, which a read error may explain. This chain joins TRBV7-7 and TRBJ1-6; possibly TRBD1 for D (6 bases). The CDR3 covers 15 residues. Germline CDR1 reads SSHAT; CDR2 reads FNYEAQ (reference sequence). CDR3 sequence reads: CASSGGGVGNSPLHF. The CDR3, as DNA: TGTGCTAGCAGCGGCGGGGGCGTGGGTAATTCACCCCTCCACTTT.

The chain links TRBV5-1 to TRBJ1-4; TRBD1 aligns across 11 bases. The V segment lost 4 bases and the J segment 7 bases; nucleotides outside the gene matches: 12. Germline-derived CDR1 and CDR2 are SGHRS and YFSETQ. The CDR3 is 17 residues long. CDR3 DNA: TGCGCCAGCAGCCCTGGACAGGGGGCTAACCAGGGTGAAAAACTGTTTTTT. Its protein product is CASSPGQGANQGEKLFF.

The chain employs TRBV6-6 and TRBJ1-4; 8 bases align to TRBD1. The CDR3 is 15 amino acids. The V gene end was trimmed by 5 bases and the J gene end by 5 bases; junction bases not matched to a gene: 7. The germline V gene encodes CDR1 MNHNY and CDR2 SVGAGI (reference sequence). The CDR3 spells CASSRTGGDNEKLFF. The CDR3 coding sequence is TGTGCCAGCAGTCGAACAGGGGGAGACAATGAAAAACTGTTTTTT.

This rearrangement joins TRBV6-1 to TRBJ2-3; 9 bases are a match to TRBD1. The CDR3 is made up of 13 amino acids. CDR1 and CDR2 (germline): MNHNS, SASEGT. The ends lost 8 bases at V and 3 bases at J; junction bases unmatched: 3. In DNA form, the CDR3 reads TGTGCCAGCGGGGGGACAGGGACAGATACGCAGTATTTT. Translation: CASGGTGTDTQYF.